Presented here are 12 T cell receptor beta chains from one specimen sequenced in a study of control samples from healthy donors and cancer patients. Clones were read by immunoSEQ multiplex PCR, and TCRdb kept only the in-frame ones, dropping some. Of approximately 160,000 clones in the sample, around 90% were seen once. The sequenced sample consisted of blood. All receptors derive from a woman aged 25-40 years in good health.

The chain recombines TRBV3-1 (or the pseudogene TRBV3-2) with TRBJ2-3; the D gene is possibly TRBD2 (6 bases). Trimming removed 3 bases at V and 6 bases at J, with 13 bases between. The CDR3 is 14 amino acids. CDR1 and CDR2 from the germline V gene are LGHDT and YNNKEL (reference sequence). The CDR3 nucleotides read TGTGCCAGCAGCCAGGAGGGTTTGGCGGATACGCAGTATTTT. Translation: CASSQEGLADTQYF.

This clone was seen just once. The genes are TRBV28 and TRBJ1-5, with a weak D call TRBD1 (5 bases). Per germline, CDR1 MDHEN and CDR2 SYDVKM. This CDR3 comprises 17 residues. With 1 base removed from V and 5 bases from J, the gap between germline ends came to 18 bases. CDR3 bases: TGTGCCAGCAGTTTATATGGTGGGGCAGGGCCTGATCAGCCCCAGCATTTT. Translating gives CASSLYGGAGPDQPQHF.

The chain is built from TRBV28 and TRBJ2-2; the match to TRBD1 covers 10 bases. In germline, CDR1 is MDHEN, CDR2 SYDVKM. The CDR3 runs to 14 residues. V was pared by 6 bases and J by 5 bases, with 3 bases of the junction left unmatched. CDR3 in amino acids: CASRTGGRTGELFF. Written as DNA, the CDR3 is TGTGCCAGCAGGACAGGGGGCCGGACCGGGGAGCTGTTTTTT.

The chain has TRBV4-3 and TRBJ1-5; D is unresolved. V lost 3 bases and J 8 bases, leaving 14 bases between the germline ends. The CDR3 extends over 14 amino acids. From germline, CDR1 is LGHNA and CDR2 YSLEER. CDR3 in amino acids: CASSQEPSGEPQHF. The CDR3 DNA reads as TGCGCCAGCAGCCAGGAGCCGAGCGGGGAGCCCCAGCATTTT.

CDR3 sequence (DNA): TGTGCTAGTGGTTCTCCCCCGCCCGTGTATACGCAGTATTTT. It specifies CASGSPPPVYTQYF. The chain uses TRBV12-5 and TRBJ2-3; D call uncertain. The V end was cut by 4 bases, the J end by 7 bases, with 15 bases between. This CDR3 spans 14 amino acids. Germline CDR1 is LGHNT and CDR2 is FRNRAP.

The rearrangement links TRBV7-8 to TRBJ1-6; no definite D call. Germline loops: CDR1 SGHVS, CDR2 FQNEAQ. The V gene lost 5 bases and the J gene lost 6 bases, with 20 bases spanning the gap. This CDR3 has 17 amino acids. The CDR3 spells CASSALNWGPGNSPLHF. Here the CDR3 DNA reads TGTGCCAGCAGCGCCCTAAACTGGGGTCCCGGTAATTCACCCCTCCACTTT.

The CDR3 here is CASSPGGGAETQYF. The CDR3 region has the DNA TGTGCCAGCAGCCCGGGGGGGGGCGCAGAGACCCAGTACTTC. V usage is TRBV7-3 and J usage is TRBJ2-5; TRBD2 matches 8 bases. The CDR3 sequence is 14 residues long. The J segment lost 4 bases and the V segment lost 5 bases, leaving 6 bases of the junction unmatched. CDR1 SGHTA and CDR2 FQGTGA come from the germline V gene.

The V and J genes are TRBV9 and TRBJ2-1, with 10 bases lining up with TRBD2. From germline, CDR1 is SGDLS and CDR2 YYNGEE. This CDR3 has 16 residues. J gave up 9 bases and V 1 base, and 10 bases lay outside the gene matches. In DNA form, the CDR3 reads TGTGCCAGCAGCGTACATCTAGCGGGAGTTATTGGTGAGCAGTTCTTC. Translation: CASSVHLAGVIGEQFF. Using reference TRBV9 and TRBJ2-1 for the parts outside the CDR3, the full variable domain is DSGVTQTPKHLITATGQRVTLRCSPRSGDLSVYWYQQSLDQGLQFLIQYYNGEERAKGNILERFSAQQFPDLHSELNLSSLELGDSALYFCASSVHLAGVIGEQFFGPGTRLTVL.

The rearrangement joins TRBV18 to TRBJ1-2; possible D gene TRBD1, 6 bases. CDR3 length equals 16 residues. Germline values: CDR1 KGHSH, CDR2 LQKENI. The V end lost 4 bases, the J end lost 1 base, and 16 bases lay between the germline ends. As DNA, the CDR3 is TGTGCCAGCTCACTGTACAGGGCATGGGATAACTATGGCTACACCTTC. Translation gives CASSLYRAWDNYGYTF.

This clone has more than one count but fewer than ten. V is TRBV18 and J is TRBJ2-7, with 15 bases matching TRBD2. Unmatched junction bases numbered 7, after V lost 1 base and J lost 3 bases. Germline V gene sequence: CDR1 KGHSH, CDR2 LQKENI. The CDR3 runs to 18 residues. The CDR3 reads CASSPRTSGRAEYYEQYF. DNA of the CDR3: TGTGCCAGCTCACCACGGACTAGCGGGAGGGCCGAATACTACGAGCAGTACTTC.

The chain uses TRBV12-5 and TRBJ2-7; TRBD1 might be the D (6 bases). The V gene lost 4 bases and the J gene lost 1 base, with 17 bases spanning the gap. The CDR3 runs 16 residues. From germline, CDR1 is LGHNT and CDR2 FRNRAP. CDR3 coding DNA: TGTGCTAGTGGTTCGTATACAGGGTCTAGGTCCTACGAGCAGTACTTC. Protein product: CASGSYTGSRSYEQYF.

J is TRBJ2-3 and V is TRBV5-1; no reliable D call. The CDR3 loop spans 15 amino acids. Germline V gene lookup returns CDR1 SGHRS and CDR2 YFSETQ. The V end was cut by 0 bases, the J end by 0 bases, with 8 bases between. The CDR3 here is CASSLGQASTDTQYF. The DNA of the CDR3 is TGCGCCAGCAGCTTGGGGCAGGCCAGCACAGATACGCAGTATTTT.